This is a list of T cell receptor beta chains from one sample in a study of PD-1 blockade in classical Hodgkin lymphoma. Here immunoSEQ multiplex PCR was the method, and the copy in TCRdb shows in-frame clones only, minus some. Of some 30,000 clones detected, around 84% appear once; the ten largest clones hold about 0.82%. Sequencing used CD4+ T cells from blood, obtained before the fourth cycle of nivolumab. The receptors come from a human donor with classical Hodgkin lymphoma. Each CDR3 is given with its conserved first and last residue. Each record gives: CDR3 protein, CDR3 DNA, J gene, D gene, V gene, clone size. D genes are given only for firm matches. Part of the rows lack a size; the others show once, few, many or a class for expanded clones.

cdr3_aa: CAVQGAVTDEAFF
cdr3_nt: TGCGCCGTGCAGGGCGCCGTAACAGATGAAGCTTTCTTT
j_call: TRBJ1-1
d_call: .
v_call: TRBV10-2
clone_size: .

cdr3_aa: CASSSGLAGGLQDTQYF
cdr3_nt: TGTGCCAGCAGCTCCGGACTAGCGGGGGGGCTTCAAGATACGCAGTATTTT
j_call: TRBJ2-3
d_call: TRBD2
v_call: TRBV5-4
clone_size: .

cdr3_aa: CASGLSRADYGYTF
cdr3_nt: TGTGCTAGTGGTTTGTCCCGGGCGGACTATGGCTACACCTTC
j_call: TRBJ1-2
d_call: .
v_call: TRBV12-5
clone_size: once

cdr3_aa: CASSPGVNYGYTF
cdr3_nt: TGTGCCAGCAGCCCAGGGGTTAACTATGGCTACACCTTC
j_call: TRBJ1-2
d_call: .
v_call: TRBV6-5
clone_size: .

cdr3_aa: CASSPAPDTQYF
cdr3_nt: TGTGCCAGCAGCCCCGCCCCAGATACGCAGTATTTT
j_call: TRBJ2-3
d_call: .
v_call: TRBV13
clone_size: .

cdr3_aa: CAWSQPYEQYF
cdr3_nt: TGTGCCTGGAGCCAGCCCTACGAGCAGTACTTC
j_call: TRBJ2-7
d_call: .
v_call: TRBV30
clone_size: once

cdr3_aa: CAWSVRRGQPQHF
cdr3_nt: TGTGCCTGGAGTGTACGCCGAGGTCAGCCCCAGCATTTT
j_call: TRBJ1-5
d_call: .
v_call: TRBV30
clone_size: .

cdr3_aa: CASSPQGESNQPQHF
cdr3_nt: TGTGCCAGCAGCCCACAGGGGGAGAGCAATCAGCCCCAGCATTTT
j_call: TRBJ1-5
d_call: TRBD1
v_call: TRBV7-8
clone_size: .

cdr3_aa: CASTGGTGGTEAFF
cdr3_nt: TGTGCCAGTACCGGAGGCACCGGGGGCACTGAAGCTTTCTTT
j_call: TRBJ1-1
d_call: .
v_call: TRBV19
clone_size: .

cdr3_aa: CASSLPGQLQETQYF
cdr3_nt: TGTGCCAGCAGCCTCCCGGGACAGTTACAAGAGACCCAGTACTTC
j_call: TRBJ2-5
d_call: TRBD1
v_call: TRBV7-2
clone_size: .

cdr3_aa: CASSLGLTSGGVGELFF
cdr3_nt: TGTGCCAGCAGCTTGGGTTTGACTAGCGGTGGTGTCGGGGAGCTGTTTTTT
j_call: TRBJ2-2
d_call: TRBD2
v_call: TRBV7-3
clone_size: .

cdr3_aa: CASSWDSGNTIYF
cdr3_nt: TGCGCCAGCAGCTGGGACTCTGGAAACACCATATATTTT
j_call: TRBJ1-3
d_call: .
v_call: TRBV5-1
clone_size: .

cdr3_aa: CASSLRMTDQETQYF
cdr3_nt: TGTGCCAGCAGCTTAAGAATGACGGACCAAGAGACCCAGTACTTC
j_call: TRBJ2-5
d_call: .
v_call: TRBV7-9
clone_size: .

cdr3_aa: CASSLFGIAGVNYGYTF
cdr3_nt: TGTGCCAGCAGCTTATTTGGGATAGCAGGCGTTAACTATGGCTACACCTTC
j_call: TRBJ1-2
d_call: .
v_call: TRBV7-2
clone_size: once

cdr3_aa: CASRRSLAGALEQYF
cdr3_nt: TGTGCCAGCAGGCGCTCACTAGCGGGGGCCCTCGAGCAGTACTTC
j_call: TRBJ2-7
d_call: TRBD2
v_call: TRBV6-6
clone_size: .

cdr3_aa: CAISESGSVASYEQYF
cdr3_nt: TGTGCCATCAGTGAGTCGGGCAGCGTGGCCTCCTACGAGCAGTACTTC
j_call: TRBJ2-7
d_call: .
v_call: TRBV10-3
clone_size: .

cdr3_aa: CASSYAAARETQYF
cdr3_nt: TGTGCCAGCAGTTACGCCGCGGCTCGAGAGACCCAGTACTTC
j_call: TRBJ2-5
d_call: .
v_call: TRBV6-5
clone_size: .

cdr3_aa: CASRATGSYEQYF
cdr3_nt: TGCGCCAGCAGAGCAACAGGGTCCTACGAGCAGTACTTC
j_call: TRBJ2-7
d_call: .
v_call: TRBV5-1
clone_size: .

cdr3_aa: CASTGFSEAFF
cdr3_nt: TGTGCCAGCACGGGGTTTTCTGAAGCTTTCTTT
j_call: TRBJ1-1
d_call: .
v_call: TRBV27
clone_size: .

cdr3_aa: CASSPWGESSGNTIYF
cdr3_nt: TGTGCCAGCAGCCCCTGGGGGGAGTCCTCTGGAAACACCATATATTTT
j_call: TRBJ1-3
d_call: .
v_call: TRBV7-8
clone_size: few

cdr3_aa: CASRLLAAGVYEQYF
cdr3_nt: TGTGCCAGCAGACTACTAGCGGCAGGTGTTTACGAGCAGTACTTC
j_call: TRBJ2-7
d_call: TRBD2
v_call: TRBV27
clone_size: few

cdr3_aa: CASSRAAWYQETQYF
cdr3_nt: TGTGCCAGCTCGCGGGCGGCTTGGTACCAAGAGACCCAGTACTTC
j_call: TRBJ2-5
d_call: .
v_call: TRBV18
clone_size: .